The T cell receptor (beta chain) under discussion was sequenced for a study of blood T cell repertoires in COVID-19. Study-level background: The origin of the acute and convalescent COVID-19 samples was the United States, Italy and Spain.

In the original analysis: From reference gene primer amplification, estimates of nucleated cell counts were derived. Profiled with immunoSEQ multiplex PCR; TCRdb holds only in-frame clones, not every one. Clone size and the V and J calls come from that table; the DNA yielded D and trimming. Counted here are fewer than 300,000 clones, roughly nine tenths occurring once; the ten biggest clones make up roughly 4%. Germline lookup yields CDR1 SGHTA and CDR2 FQGTGA. This CDR3 region has 17 residues. V lost 2 bases and J lost 7; bases outside the gene matches: 13. V and J are TRBV7-3 and TRBJ2-2; 7 positions match TRBD1. Sequencing was done on a sample of peripheral blood. The sequence was collected from a man between 60 and 75 years old who had recovered from COVID-19. In DNA, the CDR3 is TGTGCCAGCAGCTTAGGATCTGGGCAGGGGGTCGGCGGGGAGCTGTTTTTT. The encoded protein is CASSLGSGQGVGGELFF.